One and the same sample provided the 8 T cell receptor beta chains below, sequenced in a study of blood T cell repertoires in COVID-19 (dated by TCRdb to about 2020). Library creation used the immunoSEQ multiplex PCR assay. What TCRdb holds here is the immuneACCESS table cut down to in-frame rearrangements. Part of the clones is not present; checked against another copy, under half of the missing clones reflect an unresolved V gene, and the others are unexplained. The sample table holds about 170,000 clones, of which around nine tenths were seen once. The top ten constitute about 2.6% of the sample. The sequencing input was peripheral blood. The source is a woman older than 75 with COVID-19, enrolled during active disease.

The chain has TRBV5-1 and TRBJ2-1; the match to TRBD2 covers 12 bases. This CDR3 region has 18 residues. The J segment lost 1 base and the V segment lost 4 bases, leaving 9 bases of the junction unmatched. Germline loops: CDR1 SGHRS, CDR2 YFSETQ. The CDR3 sequence is CASSIGTSGLFSYNEQFF. The CDR3 region has the DNA TGCGCCAGCAGCATCGGGACTAGCGGGCTTTTTTCCTACAATGAGCAGTTCTTC.

The V and J genes are TRBV5-1 and TRBJ2-7; tentatively, D is TRBD1 (6 bases). Between the trimmed V and J ends, which lost 2 bases and 4 bases, there was a span of 7 bases. Germline V gives CDR1 SGHRS, CDR2 YFSETQ. The CDR3 has 12 residues. This CDR3 reads CASSLQGYEQYF. The CDR3 bases are TGCGCCAGCAGCTTACAGGGTTACGAGCAGTACTTC.

This clone was counted a few times. The gene calls are TRBV27 and TRBJ2-1; 7 bases line up with TRBD1. Germline CDR1 is MNHEY and CDR2 is SMNVEV (reference sequence). The CDR3 contains 14 residues. V shed 3 bases and J 1 base; nucleotides not matched to a gene: 0. CDR3 DNA sequence: TGTGCCAGCAGTTTCAGGGGGTCCTACAATGAGCAGTTCTTC. Amino acid sequence: CASSFRGSYNEQFF.

This clone was detected a few times. This chain links TRBV28 with TRBJ1-1; D may be TRBD1 (5 bases). This CDR3 is built from 15 residues. The ends were cut back, 5 bases at V and 2 bases at J, with 15 bases in the middle. CDR1 is MDHEN and CDR2 is SYDVKM in the germline V gene. CDR3 nucleotides: TGTGCCAGCAGTAATACCAGGGAGGGTAACACTGAAGCTTTCTTT. Amino acid sequence: CASSNTREGNTEAFF.

V and J are TRBV5-1 and TRBJ2-3; a weak D match, TRBD1 (6 bases). The V and J ends lost 4 bases and 4 bases respectively, with 13 bases between them. From germline, CDR1 is SGHRS and CDR2 YFSETQ. The CDR3 has 14 amino acids. CDR3 amino acids: CASSPSGVADTQYF. The CDR3, as DNA: TGCGCCAGCAGCCCTTCAGGGGTCGCAGATACGCAGTATTTT.

The chain joins TRBV19 to TRBJ2-2; TRBD1 matches at 9 bases. Per the germline V gene, CDR1 is LNHDA and CDR2 is SQIVND (reference sequence). This CDR3 has 14 amino acids. The junction had 3 bases not matched to a gene; V was cut back by 6 bases and J by 4 bases. The CDR3 sequence is CASRDRGSTGELFF. CDR3 nucleotides: TGTGCCAGTAGGGACAGGGGTTCCACCGGGGAGCTGTTTTTT.

The chain combines TRBV28 with TRBJ2-5; 10 positions match TRBD2. The trim removed 4 bases at V and 3 bases at J, leaving 5 bases unmatched. CDR3 size: 15 residues. Germline-derived CDR1 and CDR2 are MDHEN and SYDVKM. The CDR3 reads CASSSMSGREETQYF. DNA of the CDR3: TGTGCCAGCAGTTCCATGAGCGGGAGGGAAGAGACCCAGTACTTC.

This sequence joins TRBV9 and TRBJ1-1, with TRBD1 as a possible D gene (5 bases). Germline V gene lookup returns CDR1 SGDLS and CDR2 YYNGEE. The V gene lost 1 base and the J gene lost 6 bases, with 10 bases spanning the gap. The CDR3 length is 13 residues. CDR3 amino acids: CASSVIAGAEAFF. CDR3 DNA sequence: TGTGCCAGCAGCGTAATCGCGGGGGCTGAAGCTTTCTTT. The whole variable domain, remainder taken from reference TRBV9 and TRBJ1-1, is DSGVTQTPKHLITATGQRVTLRCSPRSGDLSVYWYQQSLDQGLQFLIQYYNGEERAKGNILERFSAQQFPDLHSELNLSSLELGDSALYFCASSVIAGAEAFFGQGTRLTVV.